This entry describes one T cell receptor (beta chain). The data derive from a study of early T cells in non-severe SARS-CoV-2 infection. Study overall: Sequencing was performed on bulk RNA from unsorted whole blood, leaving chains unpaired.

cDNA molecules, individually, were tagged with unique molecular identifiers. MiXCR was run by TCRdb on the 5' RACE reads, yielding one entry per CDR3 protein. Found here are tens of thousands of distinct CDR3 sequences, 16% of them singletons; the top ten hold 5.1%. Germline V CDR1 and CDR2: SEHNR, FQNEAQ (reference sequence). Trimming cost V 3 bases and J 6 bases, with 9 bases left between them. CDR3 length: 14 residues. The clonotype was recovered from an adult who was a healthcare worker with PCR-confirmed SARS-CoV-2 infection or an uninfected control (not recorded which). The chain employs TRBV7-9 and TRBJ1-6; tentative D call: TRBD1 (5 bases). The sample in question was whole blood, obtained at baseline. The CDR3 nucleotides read TGTGCCAGCAGCTTGAACAGGATTAATTCACCCCTCCACTTT. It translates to CASSLNRINSPLHF.